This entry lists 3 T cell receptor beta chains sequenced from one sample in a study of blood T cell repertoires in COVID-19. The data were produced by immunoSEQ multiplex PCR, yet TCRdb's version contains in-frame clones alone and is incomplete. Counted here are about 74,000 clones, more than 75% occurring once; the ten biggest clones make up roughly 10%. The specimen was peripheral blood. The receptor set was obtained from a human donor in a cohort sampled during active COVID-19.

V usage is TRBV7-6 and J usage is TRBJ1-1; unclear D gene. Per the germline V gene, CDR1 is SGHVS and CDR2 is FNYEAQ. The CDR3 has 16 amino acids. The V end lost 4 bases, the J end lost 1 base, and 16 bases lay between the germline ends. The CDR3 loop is CASSSQSAQTNTEAFF. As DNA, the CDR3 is TGTGCCAGCAGCTCACAAAGTGCACAGACGAACACTGAAGCTTTCTTT.

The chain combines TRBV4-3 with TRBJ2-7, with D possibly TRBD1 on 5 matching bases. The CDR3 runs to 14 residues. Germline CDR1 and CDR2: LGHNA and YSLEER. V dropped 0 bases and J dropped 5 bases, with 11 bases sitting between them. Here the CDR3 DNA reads TGCGCCAGCAGCCAAGATCGCAGGGCCCACGAGCAGTACTTC. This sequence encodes CASSQDRRAHEQYF.

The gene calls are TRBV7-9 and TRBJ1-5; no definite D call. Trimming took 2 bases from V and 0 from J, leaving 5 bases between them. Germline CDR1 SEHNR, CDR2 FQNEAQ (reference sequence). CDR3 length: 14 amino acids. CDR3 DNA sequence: TGTGCCAGCAGCTTACCAGATAGCAATCAGCCCCAGCATTTT. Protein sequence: CASSLPDSNQPQHF.